The rows below give T cell receptor beta chains drawn from one sample of a study of blood T cells in healthy people across ages. TCRdb reprocessed the 5' RACE reads with MiXCR, giving one entry per CDR3 protein. The profile shows 650,000 to 900,000 distinct CDR3 sequences, around 68% of them singletons. Sequenced input: blood. The receptors derive from a man aged 25-40 years in good health. The CDR3 runs from the conserved cysteine through the conserved F or W. The D gene is left open where the match is weak. A row's size may be missing; if present it is once, few, many or a size class.

>14|NA|TRBD1|TRBJ2-7|TRBV5-4
TGTGCCAGCAACTCCGGGACAGGGAAATACGAGCAGTACTTC
CASNSGTGKYEQYF
>13|few|NA|TRBJ2-1|TRBV6-5
TGTGCCAGCAGTTCCCACCGCAGTACCCTTGAGTTCTTC
CASSSHRSTLEFF
>18|NA|TRBD1|TRBJ1-5|TRBV6-2/TRBV6-3
TGTGCCAGCAGTTTCCTCCGGGACAGGGGGATCAGCAATCAGCCCCAGCATTTT
CASSFLRDRGISNQPQHF
>16|NA|NA|TRBJ2-5|TRBV3-1
TGTGCCAGCAGCCAAGAAGCCGGGCAGGGAAAAGAGACCCAGTACTTC
CASSQEAGQGKETQYF
>15|NA|NA|TRBJ2-7|TRBV20-1
TGCAGTGCTAGAGATAGGCCAGGGAATGTCTACGAGCAGTACTTC
CSARDRPGNVYEQYF
>14|few|NA|TRBJ2-5|TRBV6-2/TRBV6-3
TGTGCCAGCTCGGATCCCTCGAGAGGGGAGACCCAGTACTTC
CASSDPSRGETQYF
>13|NA|TRBD1|TRBJ2-7|TRBV20-1
TGCAGTGCAGTCGGGACAGTATCCTACGAGCAGTACTTC
CSAVGTVSYEQYF
>15|NA|NA|TRBJ2-3|TRBV11-2
TGTGCCAGCAGCTTAAGCGGGCTACGCACAGATATGCAGTATTTT
CASSLSGLRTDMQYF
>11|few|NA|TRBJ2-1|TRBV28
TGTGCCAGCACCTACAGGGCTGAGCAGTTCTTC
CASTYRAEQFF
>13|NA|TRBD1|TRBJ2-1|TRBV2
TGTGCCAGCATCAGGACAGGGACGAATGAGCAGTTCTTC
CASIRTGTNEQFF
>13|few|NA|TRBJ2-5|TRBV18
TGTGCCAGCTCAAGCCGGGGTGGAGAGACCCAGTACTTC
CASSSRGGETQYF
>17|once|TRBD1|TRBJ2-7|TRBV20-1
TGCAGTGCTCCCAATTCCTTCAGGGGGCCACTGGGGAGCGAGCAGTACTTC
CSAPNSFRGPLGSEQYF
>14|few|TRBD1|TRBJ2-3|TRBV15
TGTGCCACCAGCAGTGCTACAGGGGCAGATACGCAGTATTTT
CATSSATGADTQYF
>14|NA|NA|TRBJ1-4|TRBV6-5
TGTGCCAGCAGTTACTACCTTAGGGATGAAAAACTGTTTTTT
CASSYYLRDEKLFF
>15|few|TRBD2|TRBJ2-5|TRBV11-2
TGTGCCAGCAGCGAACAAGCGGGGGGAGGAGAGACCCAGTACTTC
CASSEQAGGGETQYF
>16|NA|TRBD2|TRBJ2-3|TRBV4-2
TGTGCCAGCAGCGCCGGACTAGCGGGGCGCACAGATACGCAGTATTTT
CASSAGLAGRTDTQYF
>18|NA|NA|TRBJ2-7|TRBV4-2
TGTGCCAGCAGCCTAACCTATAGGGCAAACGGACGCTCCTACGAGCAGTACTTC
CASSLTYRANGRSYEQYF
>15|NA|TRBD1|TRBJ2-5|TRBV24-1
TGTGCCACCAGTACAACACAGGGGTGGTGGGAGACCCAGTACTTC
CATSTTQGWWETQYF
>17|NA|TRBD1|TRBJ1-2|TRBV3-1
TGTGCCAGCAGCCAAGGGACAGGGGCGAGATTTTCCTATGGCTACACCTTC
CASSQGTGARFSYGYTF
>19|NA|NA|TRBJ1-5|TRBV20-1
TGCAGTGCTAGAGATTGGAAAAGATCGCCCGACGGATTCAATCAGCCCCAGCATTTT
CSARDWKRSPDGFNQPQHF
>12|NA|NA|TRBJ2-2|TRBV13
TGTGCCAGCAGCGGAAGGACAGGGGAGCTGTTTTTT
CASSGRTGELFF
>14|once|TRBD1|TRBJ1-2|TRBV24-1
TGTGCCACCAGTGACCGGACAGGAAACTATGGCTACACCTTC
CATSDRTGNYGYTF
>15|NA|NA|TRBJ2-3|TRBV7-3
TGTGCCAGCAGCTCGGACGGGACTTTGACAGATACGCAGTATTTT
CASSSDGTLTDTQYF
>13|many|NA|TRBJ2-7|TRBV29-1
TGCAGCGTTGCGGGACAAGAAGCCTACGAGCAGTACTTC
CSVAGQEAYEQYF
>17|few|NA|TRBJ2-7|TRBV2
TGTGCCAGCAGTTACCAGGCCATGACTAGATCCGTTTTCGAGCAGTACTTC
CASSYQAMTRSVFEQYF
>16|few|TRBD1|TRBJ2-1|TRBV6-2/TRBV6-3
TGTGCCAGCAGTTACGATACGGGACAGGGTTTCGATGAGCAGTTCTTC
CASSYDTGQGFDEQFF
>14|NA|TRBD1|TRBJ1-5|TRBV5-1
TGCGCCAGCAGCTATGGGACAGACAATCAGCCCCAGCATTTT
CASSYGTDNQPQHF
>13|NA|NA|TRBJ2-5|TRBV7-2
TGTGCCAGCAGCTTAGACGGTCGGGGGACCCAGTACTTC
CASSLDGRGTQYF
>17|NA|TRBD1|TRBJ1-5|TRBV15
TGTGCCACCAGCAGAGGCCAATTGGGACAGGGTTATCAGCCCCAGCATTTT
CATSRGQLGQGYQPQHF
>17|NA|NA|TRBJ2-1|TRBV27
TGTGCCAGCAGTTTTATGGGGCGGGGGCTATCCGACAATGAGCAGTTCTTC
CASSFMGRGLSDNEQFF
>13|NA|NA|TRBJ1-1|TRBV20-1
TGCAGTGCTCCTGGACCGGCCGCAACTGAAGCTTTCTTT
CSAPGPAATEAFF
>15|NA|NA|TRBJ2-7|TRBV6-2/TRBV6-3
TGTGCCAGCACATCTGCGGACTCCATTTCCTACGAGCAGTACTTC
CASTSADSISYEQYF
>16|NA|TRBD2|TRBJ2-5|TRBV9
TGTGCCAGCTCGTCCCCCAGCGGGGGGGCCCGAGAGACCCAGTACTTC
CASSSPSGGARETQYF
>12|NA|NA|TRBJ2-7|TRBV6-6
TGTGCCAGCAGTTATGTAGGGCCCGAGCAGTACTTC
CASSYVGPEQYF